The 28 T cell receptor beta chains reported below all come from one sample, sequenced in a study of spatial heterogeneity in lung cancer. Study observations and caveats: Tumor mutation counts were tracked by expanded intratumoral alpha and beta TCR counts.

One entry per CDR3 protein, called by TCRdb with MiXCR from the 5' RACE reads. In the table there are around 8,600 distinct CDR3 sequences, approximately 7% of which are singletons. Their antigen targets remain unknown. Time point described: sample taken at primary tumor resection. The input for sequencing was lung tumor tissue, taken at surgery. The receptors derive from a female donor with early-stage non-small cell lung cancer.

This clonotype was recorded at least ten times. For a library built for alpha chains, this beta chain is a stray read; little rests on its size. The V call is TRBV5-6, the J call TRBJ1-3; D not resolved. Germline V gene data show CDR1 as SGHDT and CDR2 as YYEEEE. CDR3 length equals 14 residues. V dropped 0 bases and J dropped 7 bases, with 11 bases sitting between them. The CDR3 region is CASSLGALKNTIYF. The CDR3 bases are TGTGCCAGCAGCTTGGGGGCCCTGAAGAACACCATATATTTT.

The table lists this clonotype with many counts. This beta chain appears as a stray read in a library generated for alpha chains; its size is not informative. The chain carries TRBV5-1 and TRBJ2-7; no reliable D call. Trimming stripped 0 bases from V and 5 bases from J, with 12 bases between. Germline loops: CDR1 SGHRS, CDR2 YFSETQ. This CDR3 comprises 14 residues. CDR3 region: CASSLGSTPHEQYF. CDR3 DNA: TGCGCCAGCAGCTTGGGTTCTACACCCCACGAGCAGTACTTC.

This clonotype ranks as medium-sized. The library was built for alpha chains, so this beta chain is an off-target read and its size means little. The chain has TRBV28 and TRBJ2-3; D is ambiguous. The V end was cut by 6 bases, the J end by 1 base, with 11 bases between. The CDR3 runs to 14 residues. Germline CDR1 is MDHEN and CDR2 is SYDVKM. Here the CDR3 reads CASSFVAGTDTQYF. The CDR3 coding sequence is TGTGCCAGCAGCTTTGTTGCTGGCACAGATACGCAGTATTTT.

This clonotype was recorded many times. As an off-target read in a library built for alpha chains, this beta chain has a frequency of little significance. This chain joins TRBV28 and TRBJ1-1; TRBD1 might be the D (6 bases). Germline V lookup: CDR1 MDHEN, CDR2 SYDVKM. The V end was cut by 8 bases, the J end by 0 bases, with 19 bases between. The CDR3 is 16 amino acids. The CDR3 loop reads CASGTLPWTVNTEAFF. The CDR3 DNA is TGTGCCAGCGGAACTCTCCCGTGGACAGTGAACACTGAAGCTTTCTTT.

This clonotype was seen a few times. This beta chain represents an off-target read in a library built for alpha chains; its size is of limited meaning. This chain joins TRBV10-3 and TRBJ2-1; 9 nucleotides agree with TRBD1. V was pared by 4 bases and J by 8 bases, with 9 bases of the junction left unmatched. The CDR3 runs to 15 residues. The germline CDR1 and CDR2 sequences are ENHRY and SYGVKD. CDR3 sequence: CAISGTGTGSDEQFF. CDR3 sequence (DNA): TGTGCCATCAGTGGAACCGGGACAGGGAGCGATGAGCAGTTCTTC.

Judged by abundance, this clonotype is medium-sized (0.01 to 0.1%). For a library built for alpha chains, this beta chain is a stray read; little rests on its size. The chain combines TRBV20-1 with TRBJ2-7; perhaps D is TRBD1 or TRBD2 (7 bases each). There are 15 residues in the CDR3. With 5 bases removed from V and 1 base from J, the gap between germline ends came to 18 bases. The germline V gene has CDR1 DFQATT and CDR2 SNEGSKA (reference sequence). The CDR3, as DNA: TGCAGTGCTGCCAGCGGGACAGCCGATTCCTACGAGCAGTACTTC. Amino acids: CSAASGTADSYEQYF.

This clonotype was seen at least ten times. This beta chain is an off-target read within a library intended for alpha chains, so its frequency means little. V and J are TRBV28 and TRBJ2-1; D is unclear. Germline V gene sequence: CDR1 MDHEN, CDR2 SYDVKM. This CDR3 is 15 amino acids long. With 3 bases removed from V and 0 bases from J, the gap between germline ends came to 9 bases. CDR3 sequence reads: CASSLMEISYNEQFF. In DNA form, the CDR3 reads TGTGCCAGCAGTTTGATGGAAATCTCCTACAATGAGCAGTTCTTC.

This clonotype was seen at least ten times. This beta chain was picked up by a library intended for alpha chains and is off target, so its count carries little meaning. The CDR3 loop reads CASSQDGRLSGNTIYF. In DNA, the CDR3 is TGCGCCAGCAGCCAAGATGGCCGGCTCTCTGGAAACACCATATATTTT. The V gene is TRBV4-1, the J gene TRBJ1-3; no definite D call. The CDR3 runs to 16 residues. Germline CDR1 is MGHRA and CDR2 is YSYEKL. V lost 0 bases and J 0 bases, leaving 9 bases between the germline ends.

This clonotype was observed many times. This beta chain is a stray read from a library made for alpha chains; its abundance is not meaningful. This rearrangement joins TRBV2 to TRBJ2-1; no reliable D call. Per the germline V gene, CDR1 is SNHLY and CDR2 is FYNNEI. This CDR3 has 11 residues. V gave up 2 bases and J gave up 4 bases, with 0 bases separating them. CDR3 bases: TGTGCCAGCAGTGAATACAATGAGCAGTTCTTC. As protein: CASSEYNEQFF.

This clonotype was seen repeatedly, ten times or more. As an off-target read in a library built for alpha chains, this beta chain has a frequency of little significance. The chain employs TRBV20-1 and TRBJ2-6; 10 nucleotides align to TRBD2. The ends lost 0 bases at V and 4 bases at J; junction bases unmatched: 9. Germline CDR1 DFQATT, CDR2 SNEGSKA (reference sequence). This CDR3 is built from 18 residues. The CDR3 sequence: CSARDWRLAGSGANVLTF. CDR3 bases: TGCAGTGCTAGAGATTGGCGACTAGCGGGCTCCGGGGCCAACGTCCTGACTTTC.

This clonotype was seen ten or more times. This beta chain is a stray sequence in a library constructed for alpha chains; its clone size is not meaningful. The chain couples TRBV9 to TRBJ2-3; 15 bases are a match to TRBD2. The length of the CDR3 is 17 residues. The ends lost 4 bases at V and 1 base at J; junction bases unmatched: 4. Germline V lookup: CDR1 SGDLS, CDR2 YYNGEE. For the CDR3, the DNA is TGTGCCAGCAGCTCGGGACTAGCGGGAGGCGGCACAGATACGCAGTATTTT. Translated: CASSSGLAGGGTDTQYF.

There are many counts of this clonotype. The library was built for alpha chains, so this beta chain is an off-target read and its size means little. The chain links TRBV21-1 to TRBJ2-5; the table's TRBD1 call for D was not verified on the DNA. TRBV21-1 is reported as a pseudogene. The CDR3 contains 14 residues. CDR3 sequence reads: CASIMGRGEGAQYF. CDR3 DNA sequence: TGTGCCAGCATCATGGGCAGGGGAGAAGGGGCCCAGTACTTC.

By proportion, this clonotype is medium-sized. The library was prepared for alpha chains; this beta chain is a stray read, so its frequency means little. The chain links TRBV3-1 to TRBJ2-7; 11 positions match TRBD2. Germline-derived CDR1 and CDR2 are LGHDT and YNNKEL (reference sequence). The CDR3 loop spans 15 amino acids. V lost 4 bases to trimming and J lost 2 bases; unmatched junction nucleotides: 4. In DNA form, the CDR3 reads TGTGCCAGCAGCCCTAGACTAGCGGGGACCTACGAGCAGTACTTC. This translates into CASSPRLAGTYEQYF.

In this sample, this clonotype is medium-sized (0.01 to 0.1%). This beta chain was picked up by a library intended for alpha chains and is off target, so its count carries little meaning. This chain joins TRBV28 and TRBJ2-5, with D possibly TRBD2 on 6 matching bases. Germline V gene lookup returns CDR1 MDHEN and CDR2 SYDVKM. V lost 3 bases to trimming and J lost 4 bases, with 12 bases between them. CDR3 length: 14 residues. The CDR3 loop reads CASSFGGYPETQYF. CDR3 bases: TGTGCCAGCAGTTTTGGAGGGTATCCAGAGACCCAGTACTTC.

This clonotype is medium-sized. The library was built for alpha chains, so this beta chain is an off-target read and its size means little. CDR3 bases: TGTGCCAGCAGCAGGCTGGAGGTAGATACGCAGTATTTT. Its translation: CASSRLEVDTQYF. The rearrangement uses TRBV7-3 and TRBJ2-3, with a tentative D call TRBD2 (5 bases). V lost 5 bases and J 5 bases, leaving 11 bases between the germline ends. The germline gives CDR1 SGHTA, CDR2 FQGTGA. The CDR3 runs to 13 residues.

This clonotype was found many times. Since the library was made to target alpha chains, this beta chain is a stray read and its abundance is not meaningful. This chain connects TRBV10-3 to TRBJ1-1; D possibly corresponds to TRBD1 (6 bases). Trimming stripped 4 bases from V and 6 bases from J, with 12 bases between. The CDR3 sequence is 13 residues long. Germline V lookup: CDR1 ENHRY, CDR2 SYGVKD. In nucleotides, the CDR3 is TGTGCCATCAGTGGTTGGACAGAATCTGAAGCTTTCTTT. Protein: CAISGWTESEAFF.

By proportion, this clonotype is medium-sized. This beta chain is an off-target read within a library intended for alpha chains, so its frequency means little. The chain has TRBV7-2 and TRBJ2-1, with 7 bases that match TRBD2. CDR3 size: 14 residues. In germline, CDR1 is SGHTA, CDR2 FQGNSA. The V and J ends lost 5 bases and 3 bases, in that order; junction bases with no gene match: 4. Written as DNA, the CDR3 is TGTGCCAGCAGCCCAACTAGCGTCTACAATGAGCAGTTCTTC. This encodes CASSPTSVYNEQFF. The full variable domain, rest sourced from reference TRBV7-2 and TRBJ2-1, is GAGVSQSPSNKVTEKGKDVELRCDPISGHTALYWYRQSLGQGLEFLIYFQGNSAPDKSGLPSDRFSAERTGGSVSTLTIQRTQQEDSAVYLCASSPTSVYNEQFFGPGTRLTVL.

This clonotype was observed at least ten times. The library was prepared for alpha chains; this beta chain is a stray read, so its frequency means little. V is TRBV30 and J is TRBJ2-7; 14 bases agree with TRBD2. This CDR3 spans 15 amino acids. V dropped 3 bases and J dropped 3; count of bases not matched to a gene: 4. The germline V gene has CDR1 GTSNPN and CDR2 SVGIG (reference sequence). CDR3 DNA: TGTGCCTGGAGCGACGGACTAGCGGGAGGCTACGAGCAGTACTTC. Protein product: CAWSDGLAGGYEQYF.

This clonotype appeared many times. Because the library targeted alpha chains, this beta chain is an off-target read whose size means little. The V and J genes are TRBV20-1 and TRBJ1-1, with TRBD1 identical over 7 bases. This CDR3 is built from 15 residues. Germline-derived CDR1 and CDR2 are DFQATT and SNEGSKA (reference sequence). The V and J ends lost 5 bases and 5 bases, in that order; junction bases with no gene match: 14. This chain's CDR3 is CSAQTLKTGRTEAFF. The CDR3 nucleotides read TGCAGTGCTCAGACACTTAAGACAGGGAGGACTGAAGCTTTCTTT.

The sample holds many counts of this clonotype. This beta chain was picked up by a library intended for alpha chains and is off target, so its count carries little meaning. The chain uses TRBV6-5 and TRBJ2-3; D is undetermined. From germline, CDR1 is MNHEY and CDR2 SVGAGI. The germline V and J ends were trimmed by 2 bases and 6 bases, with 18 bases remaining between them. The CDR3 runs to 16 residues. CDR3 in DNA: TGTGCCAGCAGTTACCTAAGACCCCCGTCGGCGGATACGCAGTATTTT. It is translated as CASSYLRPPSADTQYF.

By frequency in the sample, this clonotype is medium-sized (0.01 to 0.1%). Found in a library prepared for alpha chains, this beta chain is an off-target read, and its abundance has little meaning. The gene calls are TRBV5-5 and TRBJ2-5; 7 nucleotides agree with TRBD2. The CDR3 extends over 16 amino acids. Trimming removed 2 bases from V and 7 bases from J; junction bases left unmatched: 14. CDR1 is SGHKS, CDR2 YYEKEE, per germline (reference sequence). The CDR3 nucleotides are TGTGCCAGCAGCTTAGCTAGCGGAGGGGCTCAGATGACCCAGTACTTC. It codes for CASSLASGGAQMTQYF. Filled out from reference TRBV5-5 and TRBJ2-5, the complete variable domain reads DAGVTQSPTHLIKTRGQQVTLRCSPISGHKSVSWYQQVLGQGPQFIFQYYEKEERGRGNFPDRFSARQFPNYSSELNVNALLLGDSALYLCASSLASGGAQMTQYFGPGTRLLVL.

Remarks on this clonotype: Compared with germline, one end of the junction differs, possibly owing to a read error. This beta chain appears as a stray read in a library generated for alpha chains; its size is not informative. This chain connects TRBV27 to TRBJ2-7; TRBD1 agrees at 8 bases. CDR1 MNHEY and CDR2 SMNVEV come from the germline V gene (reference sequence). The CDR3 is made up of 13 amino acids. CDR3 in DNA: TGTACCAGCAGCCCGACAGGGGAATACGAGCAGTACTTC. Its translation is CTSSPTGEYEQYF.

This clonotype was found many times. The size of this beta chain means little, since it is a stray read in a library made for alpha chains. CDR3 region: CASSYSMGGEPEAYNEQFF. The CDR3 DNA is TGTGCCAGCAGTTACAGCATGGGAGGGGAGCCCGAAGCATACAATGAGCAGTTCTTC. V and J are TRBV6-2 or TRBV6-3 and TRBJ2-1, with 7 bases identical to TRBD2. In germline, CDR1 is MNHEY, CDR2 SVGEGT. J lost 4 bases, V lost 2 bases, and 17 bases had no gene match. The CDR3 contains 19 residues.

In this sample, this clonotype turned up many times. This beta chain is off target for a library built for alpha chains, so its abundance means little. The rearrangement uses TRBV7-9 and TRBJ2-1; 10 positions agree with TRBD1. Germline-derived CDR1 and CDR2 are SEHNR and FQNEAQ (reference sequence). V lost 5 bases to trimming and J lost 7 bases; unmatched junction nucleotides: 20. The CDR3 runs to 19 residues. CDR3 loop: CASSPRDRGKRDSRNEQFF. The CDR3 DNA follows: TGTGCCAGCAGCCCCCGGGACAGGGGTAAGAGGGATTCAAGGAATGAGCAGTTCTTC.

This clonotype rates as medium-sized (0.01 to 0.1%). This beta chain is a stray sequence in a library constructed for alpha chains; its clone size is not meaningful. The chain links TRBV3-1 to TRBJ1-1; the D is unclear. V was shortened by 4 bases and J by 3 bases, with 9 bases between the two germline ends. The CDR3 extends over 13 amino acids. Germline CDR1 LGHDT, CDR2 YNNKEL (reference sequence). The CDR3 reads CASSPRRYTEAFF. CDR3 DNA sequence: TGTGCCAGCAGCCCCAGACGGTACACTGAAGCTTTCTTT. Filled out from reference TRBV3-1 and TRBJ1-1, the complete variable domain reads DTAVSQTPKYLVTQMGNDKSIKCEQNLGHDTMYWYKQDSKKFLKIMFSYNNKELIINETVPNRFSPKSPDKAHLNLHINSLELGDSAVYFCASSPRRYTEAFFGQGTRLTVV.

This clonotype is classed as medium-sized (0.01 to 0.1%). Found in a library prepared for alpha chains, this beta chain is an off-target read, and its abundance has little meaning. The J gene is TRBJ2-1, the V gene TRBV7-6; D not resolved. This CDR3 contains 14 residues. CDR1 SGHVS and CDR2 FNYEAQ come from the germline V gene. V was pared by 2 bases and J by 4 bases, with 9 bases between. As DNA, the CDR3 is TGTGCCAGCAGCTTATTAGCTAATTACAATGAGCAGTTCTTC. This translates into CASSLLANYNEQFF.

This clonotype is medium-sized (0.01 to 0.1%). The size of this beta chain means little, since it is a stray read in a library made for alpha chains. The chain is built from TRBV27 and TRBJ1-1, with D possibly matching TRBD1 (5 bases). V lost 2 bases and J lost 1, with 11 bases in between. In germline, CDR1 is MNHEY, CDR2 SMNVEV (reference sequence). This CDR3 region has 15 residues. The CDR3, as DNA: TGTGCCAGCAGTTTAGCAGGGTTGGAGAACACTGAAGCTTTCTTT. Translation gives CASSLAGLENTEAFF.

By share of the sample, this clonotype is medium-sized (0.01 to 0.1%). Because the library targeted alpha chains, this beta chain is an off-target read whose size means little. This chain joins TRBV11-2 and TRBJ2-7; no reliable D call. CDR1 is SGHAT and CDR2 is FQNNGV in the germline V gene. The CDR3 is 11 amino acids. The V end lost 5 bases, the J end lost 7 bases, and 9 bases lay between the germline ends. CDR3 coding DNA: TGTGCCAGCAGCGCCTTAGTAGAGCAGTACTTC. Protein: CASSALVEQYF.